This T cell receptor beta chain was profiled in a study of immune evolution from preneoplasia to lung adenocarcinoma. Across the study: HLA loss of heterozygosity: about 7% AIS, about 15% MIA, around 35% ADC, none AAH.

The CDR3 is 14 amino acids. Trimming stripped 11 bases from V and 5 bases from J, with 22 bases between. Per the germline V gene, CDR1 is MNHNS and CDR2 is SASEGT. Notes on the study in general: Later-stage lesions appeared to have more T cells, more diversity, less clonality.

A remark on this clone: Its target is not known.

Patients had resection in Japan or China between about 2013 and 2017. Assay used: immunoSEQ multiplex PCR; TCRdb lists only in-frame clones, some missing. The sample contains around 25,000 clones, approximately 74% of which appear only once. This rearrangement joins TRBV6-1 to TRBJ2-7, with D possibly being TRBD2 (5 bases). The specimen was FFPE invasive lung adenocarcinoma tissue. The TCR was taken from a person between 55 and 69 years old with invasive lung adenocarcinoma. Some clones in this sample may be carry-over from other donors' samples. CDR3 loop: CALQKSGGWNEQYF. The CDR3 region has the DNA TGTGCCCTCCAAAAGTCAGGCGGGTGGAACGAGCAGTACTTC.